These 25 T cell receptor beta chains share one sample of origin, sequenced in a study of cytomegalovirus exposure and HLA in healthy donors. The PCR made use of 60 Vbeta and 13 Jbeta primers. Libraries were prepared by immunoSEQ multiplex PCR; TCRdb keeps only in-frame clonotypes and omits some of them. The table includes about 150,000 clones, approximately 72% detected once. The sequencing input was PBMCs. The receptor source for this set is a man younger than 35 in good health and CMV-seronegative.

The chain carries TRBV5-8 and TRBJ1-3; TRBD1 matches 9 bases. Germline loops: CDR1 SGHTS, CDR2 YDEGEE. CDR3 length: 15 residues. With V trimmed by 4 bases and J by 4 bases, 6 bases remained unmatched. Written as DNA, the CDR3 is TGTGCCAGCAGCCCACAGGGGGCTGAAGGAAACACCATATATTTT. Its translation: CASSPQGAEGNTIYF.

The genes are TRBV5-1 and TRBJ2-3, with TRBD2 matching 8 bases. The junction had 4 bases not matched to a gene; V was cut back by 7 bases and J by 0 bases. Germline assignment: CDR1 SGHRS and CDR2 YFSETQ. The length of the CDR3 is 14 residues. CDR3 amino acids: CASLAGPSTDTQYF. CDR3 bases: TGCGCCAGCTTAGCGGGGCCTAGCACAGATACGCAGTATTTT.

This clone was found once. The CDR3 here is CASSPGGRNTEAFF. As DNA, the CDR3 is TGTGCCAGCAGCCCAGGGGGCAGGAACACTGAAGCTTTCTTT. The chain recombines TRBV27 with TRBJ1-1; TRBD1 matches 8 bases. The V gene's germline CDR1 is MNHEY and CDR2 SMNVEV (reference sequence). This CDR3 is 14 amino acids long. The V and J ends lost 6 bases and 1 base, in that order; junction bases with no gene match: 4.

The CDR3 is CASTASPDSTDTQYF. The CDR3, as DNA: TGTGCCAGCACCGCATCGCCAGATAGCACAGATACGCAGTATTTT. V and J are TRBV7-6 and TRBJ2-3; D gene unclear. The CDR3 is 15 residues long. Germline V gene data show CDR1 as SGHVS and CDR2 as FNYEAQ. Trimming stripped 7 bases from V and 0 bases from J, with 14 bases between.

This sequence joins TRBV19 and TRBJ1-4; D uncertain. CDR3 size: 16 residues. V gave up 0 bases and J gave up 1 base, with 9 bases separating them. The germline gives CDR1 LNHDA, CDR2 SQIVND (reference sequence). The CDR3 loop is CASSIDREGTNEKLFF. CDR3 in DNA: TGTGCCAGTAGTATAGATCGGGAGGGAACTAATGAAAAACTGTTTTTT.

V and J are TRBV5-6 and TRBJ2-5, with D perhaps matching TRBD1 (5 bases). The J call is doubtful: the DNA matches TRBJ2-7 better. In germline, CDR1 is SGHDT, CDR2 YYEEEE. This CDR3 is 15 amino acids long. The CDR3 sequence: CASSPRQGPPNEQYF. The CDR3 DNA follows: TGTGCCAGCAGCCCCCGGCAGGGCCCTCCCAACGAGCAGTACTTC.

Worth noting for this clone: Other DNA sequences within the sample encode an identical CDR3. The CDR3 DNA is TGCGCCAGCAGCCTCCGCTCCTACGAGCAGTACTTC. Its protein product is CASSLRSYEQYF. V and J are TRBV5-1 and TRBJ2-7, with D uncertain. Germline assignment: CDR1 SGHRS and CDR2 YFSETQ. The CDR3 totals 12 residues. Trimming stripped 4 bases from V and 0 bases from J, with 5 bases between.

V usage is TRBV6-1 and J usage is TRBJ2-5; weak D call: TRBD2 (6 bases). V was trimmed by 6 bases and J by 4 bases, leaving 12 bases between them. This CDR3 comprises 13 residues. Germline V gene sequence: CDR1 MNHNS, CDR2 SASEGT. The CDR3 region is CASRYGGAETQYF. The CDR3 nucleotides read TGTGCCAGCAGATACGGAGGGGCAGAGACCCAGTACTTC.

This clone was counted between two and nine times. This chain connects TRBV2 to TRBJ1-5; the D is unclear. CDR3 length: 13 amino acids. Germline values: CDR1 SNHLY, CDR2 FYNNEI. V was shortened by 3 bases and J by 8 bases, with 11 bases between the two germline ends. CDR3 loop: CASSDGLGEPQHF. In DNA form, the CDR3 reads TGTGCCAGCAGTGACGGGCTCGGGGAGCCCCAGCATTTT.

The rearrangement links TRBV5-1 to TRBJ2-5; a possible D gene is TRBD1 (5 bases). Germline CDR1 reads SGHRS; CDR2 reads YFSETQ. The ends were cut back, 2 bases at V and 4 bases at J, with 15 bases in the middle. CDR3 length: 15 amino acids. CDR3 sequence: CASSFQGLSSETQYF. The DNA for the CDR3 is TGCGCCAGCAGCTTCCAGGGCCTTTCGTCAGAGACCCAGTACTTC.

This chain connects TRBV6-5 to TRBJ1-5; TRBD1 aligns across 9 bases. CDR3 length equals 15 residues. CDR1 and CDR2 from the germline V gene are MNHEY and SVGAGI. V dropped 2 bases and J dropped 5; count of bases not matched to a gene: 4. CDR3 coding DNA: TGTGCCAGCAGTTACGGGACAGGGTTTGATCAGCCCCAGCATTTT. It encodes CASSYGTGFDQPQHF.

This chain joins TRBV19 and TRBJ1-2; tentative D call: TRBD1 (6 bases). This CDR3 comprises 16 residues. With 2 bases removed from V and 8 bases from J, the gap between germline ends came to 21 bases. Germline loops: CDR1 LNHDA, CDR2 SQIVND (reference sequence). The CDR3 coding sequence is TGTGCCAGTAGTATATGGGACACACTTATTGGCGGCGGCTACACCTTC. The encoded protein is CASSIWDTLIGGGYTF.

The chain combines TRBV2 with TRBJ2-7; perhaps TRBD1 as D (6 bases). This CDR3 has 16 residues. Germline CDR1 SNHLY, CDR2 FYNNEI. The V end lost 5 bases, the J end lost 1 base, and 18 bases lay between the germline ends. CDR3 protein: CASSFATGTSSYEQYF. For the CDR3, the DNA is TGTGCCAGCAGTTTTGCTACCGGGACATCGTCCTACGAGCAGTACTTC.

In nucleotides, the CDR3 is TGTGCCAGCAGACAGAACAATGAGCAGTTCTTC. Amino acids: CASRQNNEQFF. The rearrangement links TRBV28 to TRBJ2-1; D unclear. The V end was cut by 6 bases, the J end by 5 bases, with 5 bases between. The CDR3 has 11 residues. Germline V gene data show CDR1 as MDHEN and CDR2 as SYDVKM.

V gene TRBV11-2 combines with J gene TRBJ1-1, with a weak D call TRBD1 (5 bases). CDR1 and CDR2 from the germline V gene are SGHAT and FQNNGV. V lost 2 bases, J lost 7 bases, and 14 bases lay in between. This CDR3 is 14 amino acids long. CDR3 nucleotides: TGTGCCAGCAGCTTATGGCAGGGTGATAGTGAAGCTTTCTTT. Amino acid sequence: CASSLWQGDSEAFF.

Only a few counts were recorded for this clone. The V gene is TRBV28, the J gene TRBJ2-7; 13 nucleotides agree with TRBD2. J gave up 4 bases and V 5 bases, and 5 bases lay outside the gene matches. The CDR3 is made up of 15 amino acids. Germline V gene data show CDR1 as MDHEN and CDR2 as SYDVKM. Here the CDR3 reads CASSPTSGGKYEQYV. DNA for the CDR3: TGTGCCAGCAGTCCGACTAGCGGGGGGAAATACGAGCAGTACGTC.

This chain connects TRBV7-9 to TRBJ1-4; possible D gene TRBD1, 5 bases. The CDR3 is made up of 18 amino acids. Trimming took off 1 base at V and 0 bases at J, with 15 bases between the two ends. In germline, CDR1 is SEHNR, CDR2 FQNEAQ (reference sequence). The CDR3 DNA sequence: TGTGCCAGCAGCTTAGGGACGGGGCCGGGAGCAACTAATGAAAAACTGTTTTTT. Its protein is CASSLGTGPGATNEKLFF.

V and J are TRBV27 and TRBJ2-6; 9 nucleotides match TRBD2. V gave up 10 bases and J gave up 1 base; unmatched junction bases: 11. Germline V CDR1 and CDR2: MNHEY, SMNVEV (reference sequence). The CDR3 runs to 17 residues. CDR3 amino acids: CATRAGGTRSGANVLTF. The CDR3 DNA reads TGTGCCACCAGAGCGGGGGGAACCAGATCTGGGGCCAACGTCCTGACTTTC.

This clone was seen more than once but under ten times. The chain links TRBV11-2 to TRBJ1-2; 10 bases fit TRBD1. The CDR3 is 18 amino acids. Germline CDR1 reads SGHAT; CDR2 reads FQNNGV. Germline trimming cut 3 bases from V and 6 bases from J; bases unmatched to any gene: 16. CDR3 sequence: CASSFYPTDRDRGHGYTF. The CDR3, as DNA: TGTGCCAGCAGCTTCTACCCCACGGACCGGGACAGGGGACATGGCTACACCTTC.

The rearrangement uses TRBV7-8 and TRBJ2-1, with a tentative D call TRBD2 (7 bases). The CDR3 totals 15 residues. Between the trimmed V and J ends, which lost 7 bases and 6 bases, there was a span of 19 bases. The germline gives CDR1 SGHVS, CDR2 FQNEAQ. CDR3 protein: CASNGGAVPGNEQFF. CDR3 DNA sequence: TGTGCCAGCAATGGGGGGGCCGTCCCCGGCAATGAGCAGTTCTTC.

The rearrangement joins TRBV7-9 to TRBJ1-1, with D uncertain. Germline V gives CDR1 SEHNR, CDR2 FQNEAQ (reference sequence). Trimming pared 5 bases from V and 0 bases from J, leaving 16 bases between. The CDR3 consists of 16 residues. The CDR3 reads CASSPGGVLMNTEAFF. CDR3 sequence (DNA): TGTGCCAGCAGCCCCGGCGGAGTTTTAATGAACACTGAAGCTTTCTTT.

The chain joins TRBV7-9 to TRBJ2-7; the D gene is possibly TRBD2 (5 bases). The CDR3 runs 15 residues. V was clipped by 6 bases and J by 3 bases, with 18 bases between them. CDR1 and CDR2 from the germline V gene are SEHNR and FQNEAQ (reference sequence). The DNA for the CDR3 is TGTGCCAGCAGTTCTGACGGGAATTTTCTCTACGAGCAGTACTTC. It encodes CASSSDGNFLYEQYF.

This clone was observed a handful of times. V usage is TRBV6-1 and J usage is TRBJ2-3; D might be TRBD2 (6 bases). The CDR3 extends over 17 amino acids. Germline lookup yields CDR1 MNHNS and CDR2 SASEGT. Between the trimmed V and J ends, which lost 3 bases and 1 base, there was a span of 17 bases. CDR3 region: CASSEGWGTLRTDTQYF. Written as DNA, the CDR3 is TGTGCCAGCAGTGAGGGGTGGGGGACTCTCCGCACAGATACGCAGTATTTT.

This clone has just a few counts. The genes are TRBV2 and TRBJ2-1; 7 nucleotides match TRBD2. Trimming cost V 2 bases and J 13 bases; bases outside gene matches: 5. Germline loops: CDR1 SNHLY, CDR2 FYNNEI. The CDR3 has 12 residues. This chain's CDR3 is CASSEWGRVQFF. CDR3 DNA: TGTGCCAGCAGTGAATGGGGGAGGGTCCAGTTCTTC.

This rearrangement joins TRBV19 to TRBJ1-2, with a weak D call TRBD1 (6 bases). The CDR3 extends over 14 amino acids. Germline assignment: CDR1 LNHDA and CDR2 SQIVND (reference sequence). The ends were cut back, 7 bases at V and 8 bases at J, with 20 bases in the middle. The CDR3 loop is CASTTFQGPLGYTF. In nucleotides, the CDR3 is TGTGCCAGTACCACCTTCCAGGGGCCCTTGGGCTACACCTTC.